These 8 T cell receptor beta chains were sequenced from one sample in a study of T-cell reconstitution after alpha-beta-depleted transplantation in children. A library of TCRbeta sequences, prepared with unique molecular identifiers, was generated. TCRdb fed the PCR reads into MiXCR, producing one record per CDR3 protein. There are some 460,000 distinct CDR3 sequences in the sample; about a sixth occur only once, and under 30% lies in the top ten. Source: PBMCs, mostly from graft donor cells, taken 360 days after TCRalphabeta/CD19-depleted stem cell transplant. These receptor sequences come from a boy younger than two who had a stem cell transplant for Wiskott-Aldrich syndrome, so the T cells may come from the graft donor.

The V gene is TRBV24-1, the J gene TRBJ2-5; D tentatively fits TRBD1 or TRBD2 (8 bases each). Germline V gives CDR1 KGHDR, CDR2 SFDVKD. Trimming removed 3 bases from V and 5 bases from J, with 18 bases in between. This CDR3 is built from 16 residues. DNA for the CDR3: TGTGCCACCAGTGATGCGGGGGGACAGGTCGTTGAGACCCAGTACTTC. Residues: CATSDAGGQVVETQYF.

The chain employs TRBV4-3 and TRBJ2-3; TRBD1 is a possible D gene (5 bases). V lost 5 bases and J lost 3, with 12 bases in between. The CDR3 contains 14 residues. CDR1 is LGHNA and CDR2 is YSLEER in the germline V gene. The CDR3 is CASSSGMGTDTQYF. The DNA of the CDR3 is TGCGCCAGCAGCTCAGGGATGGGGACAGATACGCAGTATTTT.

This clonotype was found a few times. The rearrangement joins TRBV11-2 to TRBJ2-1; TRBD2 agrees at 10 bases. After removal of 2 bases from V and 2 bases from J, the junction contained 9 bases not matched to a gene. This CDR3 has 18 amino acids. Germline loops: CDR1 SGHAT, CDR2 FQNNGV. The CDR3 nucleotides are TGTGCCAGCAGCTTACTGCCTAGCGGGAGTTCAACCTACAATGAGCAGTTCTTC. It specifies CASSLLPSGSSTYNEQFF.

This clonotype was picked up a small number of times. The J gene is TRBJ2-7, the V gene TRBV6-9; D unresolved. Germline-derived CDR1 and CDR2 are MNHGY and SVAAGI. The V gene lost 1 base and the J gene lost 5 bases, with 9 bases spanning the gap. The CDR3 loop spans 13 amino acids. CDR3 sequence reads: CASSYLQFDEQYF. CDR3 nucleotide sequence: TGTGCCAGCAGTTATTTACAGTTCGACGAGCAGTACTTC.

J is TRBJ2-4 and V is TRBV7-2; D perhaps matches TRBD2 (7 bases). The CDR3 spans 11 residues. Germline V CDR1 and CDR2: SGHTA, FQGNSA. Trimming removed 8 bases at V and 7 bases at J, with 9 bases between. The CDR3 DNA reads TGTGCCAGCGGGAGGGGGAACATTCAGTACTTC. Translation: CASGRGNIQYF. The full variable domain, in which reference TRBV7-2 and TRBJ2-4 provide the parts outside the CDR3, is GAGVSQSPSNKVTEKGKDVELRCDPISGHTALYWYRQSLGQGLEFLIYFQGNSAPDKSGLPSDRFSAERTGGSVSTLTIQRTQQEDSAVYLCASGRGNIQYFGAGTRLSVL.

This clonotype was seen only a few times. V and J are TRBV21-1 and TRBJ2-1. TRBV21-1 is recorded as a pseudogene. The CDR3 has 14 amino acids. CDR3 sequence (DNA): TGTGCCAGCAAAGGACTAGGGTCCTACAATGAGCAGTTCTTC. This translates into CASKGLGSYNEQFF.

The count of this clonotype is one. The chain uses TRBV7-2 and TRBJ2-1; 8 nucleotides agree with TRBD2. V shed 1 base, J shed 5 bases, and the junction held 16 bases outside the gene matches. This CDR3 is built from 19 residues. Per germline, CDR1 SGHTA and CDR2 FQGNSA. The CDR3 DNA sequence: TGTGCCAGCAGCTTAGTGCCCGGGACTAGAGAACCGTTGGACAATGAGCAGTTCTTC. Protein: CASSLVPGTREPLDNEQFF.

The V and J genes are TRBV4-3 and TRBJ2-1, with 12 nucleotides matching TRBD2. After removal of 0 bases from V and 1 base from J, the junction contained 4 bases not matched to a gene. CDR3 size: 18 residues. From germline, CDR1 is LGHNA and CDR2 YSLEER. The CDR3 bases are TGCGCCAGCAGCCAAGATCCCGGACTAGCGGGGTCCTACAATGAGCAGTTCTTC. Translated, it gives CASSQDPGLAGSYNEQFF.